This TCR beta chain was sequenced during a study of human T cells and chemical hapten exposure. On the study more broadly: TCR yields per sample varied mostly from small pooled library volume differences. Study-level results: Sensitization with DPC brought no change to TCRs above 1 in 1000 in frequency.

This CDR3 spans 15 amino acids. V trimming: 7 bases; J trimming: 2 bases; junction bases outside the gene matches: 7. CDR1 is LNHDA, CDR2 SQIVND, per germline (reference sequence). This clonotype was counted at least ten times. The antigen is not known. Single cDNA molecules in the library carried unique molecular identifiers attached during preparation. Original handling: There were a median of around 97,000 TCRs per sample, with a range from roughly 20,000 to 700,000. A single record per CDR3 protein comes from TCRdb applying MiXCR to the RACE reads. Here the V and J calls rest on TCRdb's processing, not on the authors' analysis. Of about 45,000 distinct CDR3 sequences listed, approximately 4.8% are singletons. Time point reported: healthy volunteer bleed at 2 weeks. Unfractionated whole blood yielded the extracted total RNA.

Sequences were obtained from whole blood. This clonotype was sampled from a human donor in good health. Some clones in this sample may be carry-over from other donors' samples. The J gene is TRBJ1-5, the V gene TRBV19; 8 bases match TRBD1. In DNA, the CDR3 is TGTGCCAGTACCACGGACAGGGAGGGCAATCAGCCCCAGCATTTT. Its translation is CASTTDREGNQPQHF.